This TCR beta chain is drawn from a study of blood T cell repertoires in COVID-19. Libraries were prepared by immunoSEQ multiplex PCR; TCRdb keeps only in-frame clonotypes and omits some of them. The profile shows about 400,000 clones, more than 85% of them singletons. Living in about 25 US areas, the participants were between roughly 18 and 90 years of age. CDR1 and CDR2 from the germline V gene are SGHNT and YENEEA. Trimming removed 6 bases from V and 4 bases from J; junction bases left unmatched: 2. The CDR3 has 14 residues. The rearrangement links TRBV11-3 to TRBJ2-3; TRBD2 matches at 12 bases. The sample consisted of PBMCs or T cells enriched from blood (not recorded which). The receptor was isolated from a woman younger than 45 who had recovered from COVID-19. The CDR3 reads CASRLAGGPDTQYF. CDR3 sequence (DNA): TGTGCCAGCAGACTAGCGGGGGGCCCAGATACGCAGTATTTT.